Listed here is a single T cell receptor beta chain. This clone was recorded a few times. Its cognate antigen has yet to be identified. Base qualities are not recorded, but no much larger clone differs from it by a single base. Sequences LNHNV (CDR1) and YYDKDF (CDR2) are obtained from the germline V gene (reference sequence). V ends up 6 bases short and J 8 bases short, with an unmatched junction base count of 11. The CDR3, cysteine through phenylalanine, is 14 amino acids long. Only CDR3 DNA is held: 42 bases, read in frame from base 1. In total, roughly 710 healthy bone marrow donors made up the cohort. All cohort members were sampled while nominally healthy, although unrecorded immune exposures were likely present. The donor tested CMV seropositive, placing the donor among the approximately 310 seropositive members of the cohort. Every donor gave a peripheral blood sample, and the peripheral blood mononuclear cells from that sample were used for TCR beta sequencing. Genomic DNA was extracted from the blood cell samples with the Qiagen DNeasy Blood Extraction Kit.

Library method: the immunoSEQ multiplex PCR assay. For the multiplex PCR, a mixture combining 60 forward primers for TCR Vbeta segments and 13 reverse primers for TCR Jbeta segments was used. Amplification of the CDR3 region of rearranged TCR beta genes was performed with a multiplex PCR assay on genomic DNA. On the Illumina HiSeq System, the amplified TCR beta libraries were sequenced as 87-base-pair reads. On the study's bioinformatics: In a later analysis, some 80 million unique TCR beta chains were counted across the roughly 670 repertoires, and around 10 million of these chains were shared by at least two donors. Raw reads were error-corrected and collapsed into unique sequences by a nearest-neighbor algorithm in which closely related sequences were merged to remove PCR and sequencing errors. CDR3 sequences were aligned to IMGT reference sequences to assign V, D and J gene segments. For a sequence to be retained, a match of at least six nucleotides was required to both a V gene segment and a J gene segment. A rearrangement was called productive if the CDR3 had no stop codons and remained in frame with V and J, and every other rearrangement was called non-productive. CDR3 was defined according to IMGT convention as the region running from the second conserved V-encoded cysteine to the conserved J-encoded phenylalanine. In an earlier analysis of just under 600 of the donors, sequences lacking an unambiguous match to a single V gene segment were excluded. An earlier analysis of just under 600 of the donors called V segments functional above 56.7% productive rearrangements and segregating when the between-donor standard deviation exceeded 5%. A statistical classification framework was built for diagnosing cytomegalovirus status from the catalog of TCR beta chain sequences. In a later analysis, V and J genes were assigned by comparing TCR nucleotide sequences against IMGT/GENE-DB human TR gene sequences. A later analysis assigned CDR3 sequences and most-parsimonious VDJ recombination scenarios with the TCRdist pipeline. In a later analysis, each TCR beta chain was defined by its CDR3 amino acid sequence together with its V-gene family, and reads without a unique V-gene family were excluded. A later analysis removed 500 to 650 highly shared, low-generation-probability nucleotide sequences to deal with suspected cross-contamination and a sequencing artifact. In a later analysis, a clonal expansion index was calculated for each public chain from normalized within-repertoire ranks of inferred template counts. In a later analysis, generation probabilities were computed with a VDJ recombination model fitted to out-of-frame rearrangements, and the resulting probabilities were checked against IGoR. In a later analysis, TCR-TCR, TCR-HLA and TCR-CMV co-occurrence was scored with hypergeometric tests, and a repertoire-size bias correction was applied to TCR pairs. A later analysis estimated false discovery rates by permuting HLA or CMV assignments 20 times. In a later analysis, co-occurring TCRs were grouped using DBSCAN, with TCRdist sequence similarity added in when clustering inside HLA-allele-positive subsets. Repertoires with fewer than 30,000 or more than 120,000 public chains, plus five repertoires with anomalous nucleotide sharing, were excluded from co-occurrence clustering. TCRdb carries this immuneACCESS record with in-frame sequences only. Its versions omit some clonotypes, under half of them owing to an unresolved V gene in the studies checked, with the rest unexplained. Clone size and V and J calls were adopted from that table, with D and trimming inferred from the DNA. The sample table holds 200,000 to 250,000 clones, of which 82% were seen once. Of the sample, 5% to 6.5% falls within the top ten clones.

This record comes from a study of cytomegalovirus exposure and HLA in healthy donors (dated by TCRdb to the late 2010s). For the wider study: An earlier analysis of approximately 640 of the donors reported 250 to 300 Gb of sequence data and 100 million to 130 million unique TCR beta sequences from 190 million or so T cells. In addition to the first cohort of 666 subjects, a separate validation cohort of 130 or so different subjects was used. Class I and class II HLA loci were covered by the typing at four-digit resolution. Every repertoire in the discovery cohort had been generated on one and the same sequencing platform. The study aimed to test whether signatures of past pathogen exposure could be identified by cataloging public T cell receptors. Of the 398 genotyped donors, roughly 80% were placed in the genetic ancestry cluster associated with self-reported Caucasian donors. To predict cytomegalovirus infection status, the study combined high-throughput TCR immunosequencing, statistical association of individual TCRs with disease status, and machine learning. A later analysis re-examined previously published TCR beta repertoires from roughly 650 donors and added high-resolution HLA genotyping to investigate patterns of TCR occurrence. Donor age, sex, ethnicity and CMV serostatus were compiled alongside the repertoire data. The number of donors typed differed by locus, with roughly 620-630 for A, B, C, DRB1 and DQB1, around 500 for DQA1, 606 for DPA1, and about 450 for DPB1. Across approximately 420 genotyped donors of the cohort, an average of roughly 250,000 unique TCR beta nucleotide sequences per donor were sequenced, and roughly a sixth of those sequences were non-productive. A later genetic analysis used genome-wide SNP genotypes for about 65% of the 666 donors, treating that subset as a discovery cohort. The later analysis used no new phenotypic data to find candidate immune exposures, relying instead on TCR beta sequences and their occurrence across donors. To decide whether each TCR beta V gene segment behaved as functional or pseudogenic, an earlier analysis of nearly 600 of the donors relied on high-throughput TCR beta sequencing. About 5 DR-DQ haplotypes were handled as single units for association and clustering, since linkage in the cohort was strong. Using immunosequencing, the study profiled T cell repertoires from 500 to 800 subjects and related those repertoires to cytomegalovirus serostatus. An early release that covered about 600 HLA-typed donors contained approximately 300 gigabases of sequencing data and some 87 million unique TCR sequences.

What the work shows at the level of the full study, not this receptor alone: An earlier analysis of 587 of the donors showed that most TCR beta V segments appeared in productive rearrangements either about 87% or about 30% of the time, which broadly matched IMGT annotations. Three of the identified cytomegalovirus-associated TCR beta chains were confirmed in vitro to be specific for cytomegalovirus antigens. A later analysis found that most CMV-associated TCR beta chains appeared HLA-restricted, with HLA associations seemingly driven largely by CMV exposure. Correlated functional status among segregating V segments might reflect linkage disequilibrium, but an unknown experimental factor could not be ruled out. Immune exposure information for the cohort was limited to CMV serostatus. In a later analysis, several top co-occurrence clusters were reported to appear linked to parvovirus B19, influenza, CMV and Epstein-Barr virus. Strong co-occurrence of HLA alleles, especially DR and DQ, made assigning TCR associations to individual alleles difficult. A further reported finding was that TCR beta sequences accurately predicted the HLA-A and HLA-B alleles for most subjects in the first cohort. Across donors, most TCR sequences were observed very rarely, whereas some public TCRs were present in many individuals. The classifier was reported to diagnose cytomegalovirus status with high specificity and sensitivity in both the original cohort and the validation cohort. Only TCR beta chains were sequenced in this cohort, and the absence of alpha or paired-chain data limited detectable features. In a later analysis, some 17,000 TCR beta sequences were associated with specific HLA alleles at a false discovery rate of 0.05. The study gave a list of under 200 TCR beta chains associated with cytomegalovirus. Because counts were too low, roughly 18 rarely observed V segments, including chromosome 9 orphons, were left out of the earlier analysis of approximately 580 of the donors. The authors suggested that the approach could potentially be generalized to other disease states and immunological phenotypes. A later genetic analysis reported fewer N-insertions in productive TCRs among donors in an Asian-associated ancestry cluster than the roughly 670-donor mean. A later analysis found that HLA-associated TCR beta chains were more clonally expanded and had lower generation probabilities than equally common non-associated chains. The presence/absence analyses assumed that sequencing depth was roughly uniform across donors, and that assumption may not be true. HLA typing was unavailable for some donors at each locus, so association tests used only the typed subset. The 87-base-pair reads could not distinguish some IMGT-functional V segments, including TRBV6-2 and TRBV6-3, so those segments were excluded. A cluster of highly shared sequence variants was judged likely to be a technical artifact of the sequencing pipeline. In a later analysis, the rate of TCR association differed among HLA loci, with DRB1 alleles having the most associated TCRs and HLA-C alleles having the fewest. V-gene and J-gene trimming of TCR beta chains was associated with a missense DCLRE1C variant in a later genetic analysis, and the association was replicated in an independent cohort.

The chain links TRBV15 with TRBJ1-2, with 8 central nucleotides matching TRBD1. Sequencing input: PBMCs. This TCR was sampled from a woman aged 40 to 55 in good health and CMV-seropositive. The encoded CDR3 is CATRTAGGTLGYTF. Here is the DNA: TGTGCCACCAGAACCGCAGGGGGCACCTTGGGCTACACCTTC. With the portions outside the CDR3 filled from the reference TRBV15 and TRBJ1-2 genes, the complete variable region becomes DAMVIQNPRYQVTQFGKPVTLSCSQTLNHNVMYWYQQKSSQAPKLLFHYYDKDFNNEADTPDNFQSRRPNTSFCFLDIRSPGLGDTAMYLCATRTAGGTLGYTFGSGTRLTVV.